Reported below is one TCR beta chain. This CDR3 comprises 11 residues. Germline CDR1 reads SGHTA; CDR2 reads FQGNSA. The J segment lost 9 bases and the V segment lost 5 bases, leaving 4 bases of the junction unmatched. A J-beta primer mix and a sample-barcoded 5' primer were used in a second PCR of about 6 to 12 cycles. Via MiXCR, TCRdb re-called the 5' RACE reads, giving one row per CDR3 protein. The sample includes over 1.5 million distinct CDR3 sequences, around 48% of them seen just once. This sample was taken from a study of blood T cells in healthy people across ages. This rearrangement joins TRBV7-2 to TRBJ2-7, with 7 bases identical to TRBD1. Sequencing input: blood. The receptor was isolated from a woman aged 40 to 50 in good health. The CDR3 DNA is TGTGCCAGCAGCCCGGGACAGAGGCAGTACTTC. Translation gives CASSPGQRQYF.